This passage covers 10 T cell receptor beta chains from one sample sequenced in a study of blood T cell repertoires in COVID-19. Here immunoSEQ multiplex PCR was the method, and the copy in TCRdb shows in-frame clones only, minus some. The sample contains 150,000 to 200,000 clones, over 75% of which appear only once. The specimen sequenced was PBMCs or T cells enriched from blood (not recorded which). These TCRs come from a man over 45 who had recovered from COVID-19.

This rearrangement joins TRBV4-1 to TRBJ1-1; D ambiguous. The V end was cut by 0 bases, the J end by 4 bases, with 12 bases between. This CDR3 region has 15 residues. Per germline, CDR1 MGHRA and CDR2 YSYEKL. The CDR3: CASSQDRRRGTEAFF. Written as DNA, the CDR3 is TGCGCCAGCAGCCAAGATAGGCGGCGCGGCACTGAAGCTTTCTTT.

This rearrangement joins TRBV12-3 or TRBV12-4 to TRBJ1-2; D remains unclear. V lost 4 bases to trimming and J lost 6 bases, with 12 bases between them. The CDR3 has 13 residues. The CDR3 nucleotides read TGTGCCAGCAGTTGGTCGGGGTCGGATGGCTACACCTTC. This encodes CASSWSGSDGYTF.

This sequence joins TRBV19 and TRBJ2-2; a possible D gene is TRBD2 (6 bases). This CDR3 has 15 residues. Trimming pared 7 bases from V and 2 bases from J, leaving 14 bases between. Germline V gene sequence: CDR1 LNHDA, CDR2 SQIVND (reference sequence). CDR3: CASTTGTRNTGELFF. DNA for the CDR3: TGTGCCAGTACTACTGGGACTCGAAACACCGGGGAGCTGTTTTTT.

In DNA, the CDR3 is TGTGCCAGTAGTATAGATACGAGTAGCAATCAGCCCCAGCATTTT. Protein product: CASSIDTSSNQPQHF. The chain uses TRBV19 and TRBJ1-5, with D uncertain. V was clipped by 0 bases and J by 0 bases, with 6 bases between them. Germline V lookup: CDR1 LNHDA, CDR2 SQIVND (reference sequence). The CDR3 consists of 15 residues.

The V gene is TRBV5-6, the J gene TRBJ2-1; no definite D call. V was trimmed by 6 bases and J by 0 bases, leaving 4 bases between them. The CDR3 has 12 amino acids. Germline CDR1 reads SGHDT; CDR2 reads YYEEEE. CDR3 bases: TGTGCCAGCATGAGCTCCTACAATGAGCAGTTCTTC. Encoded protein: CASMSSYNEQFF.

V usage is TRBV4-1 and J usage is TRBJ2-1, with 8 bases lining up with TRBD2. With V trimmed by 4 bases and J by 9 bases, 17 bases remained unmatched. The CDR3 is 17 amino acids. Germline CDR1 and CDR2: MGHRA and YSYEKL. The CDR3 bases are TGCGCCAGCAGCCCGACTAGCGCGGCTGATTGGGGAAGTGAGCAGTTCTTC. Its protein is CASSPTSAADWGSEQFF.

This clone was counted a single time. The chain recombines TRBV6-5 with TRBJ2-1, with D perhaps matching TRBD2 (6 bases). This CDR3 region has 13 residues. The V and J ends lost 6 bases and 9 bases respectively, with 15 bases between them. CDR1 is MNHEY, CDR2 SVGAGI, per germline. The CDR3 spells CASSPSMRGEQFF. The CDR3, as DNA: TGTGCCAGCAGCCCCTCCATGCGGGGTGAGCAGTTCTTC.

This chain joins TRBV5-1 and TRBJ2-1; 8 bases agree with TRBD1. The CDR3 is 16 amino acids. V was pared by 4 bases and J by 0 bases, with 6 bases of the junction left unmatched. CDR1 and CDR2 from the germline V gene are SGHRS and YFSETQ. The CDR3 loop reads CASSPRGLGSYNEQFF. The CDR3 DNA follows: TGCGCCAGCAGCCCCAGGGGGCTGGGCTCCTACAATGAGCAGTTCTTC.

This clone was recorded at least ten times. The chain recombines TRBV7-9 with TRBJ1-1, with D perhaps matching TRBD1 (6 bases). The CDR3 spans 15 residues. V lost 0 bases and J lost 7, with 15 bases in between. Germline CDR1 SEHNR, CDR2 FQNEAQ (reference sequence). The chain's CDR3 is CASSLALTRTVEAFF. CDR3 bases: TGTGCCAGCAGCTTAGCCCTTACCCGGACAGTTGAAGCTTTCTTT.

The chain employs TRBV10-3 and TRBJ2-1, with TRBD2 identical over 10 bases. V gave up 10 bases and J gave up 5 bases; unmatched junction bases: 11. The germline V gene has CDR1 ENHRY and CDR2 SYGVKD. The length of the CDR3 is 15 residues. CDR3 sequence reads: CATRGASGGNNEQFF. For the CDR3, the DNA is TGTGCCACTAGAGGGGCTAGCGGGGGAAACAATGAGCAGTTCTTC.